Here is one T cell receptor (beta chain) with its context. What it recognizes is unknown. Trimming at V came to 1 base and at J to 2 bases, leaving 7 bases not matched to a gene. Germline CDR1 and CDR2: SGHRS and YFSETQ. The length of the CDR3 is 16 residues. These data originate in a study of cytomegalovirus exposure and HLA in healthy donors. Findings of the study overall: About 90% or about 30% of the time was how often most TCR beta V segments were productive, according to an earlier analysis. Analysis performed later showed TCR beta chains linked to HLA being more clonally expanded than equally common others.

PCR employed 60 Vbeta and 13 Jbeta primers. Clones were sequenced by immunoSEQ multiplex PCR, and TCRdb holds only the in-frame ones, with some missing. The sample table includes 25,000 to 30,000 clones. The rearrangement joins TRBV5-1 to TRBJ2-5; 8 bases map to TRBD2. The sequencing sample was made of PBMCs. The source is a man under 40 in good health and CMV-seronegative. The CDR3 here is CASSLSIAGWQETQYF. CDR3 coding DNA: TGCGCCAGCAGCTTGAGTATAGCGGGGTGGCAAGAGACCCAGTACTTC. Based on the CDR3 plus reference TRBV5-1 and TRBJ2-5, the full variable domain is KAGVTQTPRYLIKTRGQQVTLSCSPISGHRSVSWYQQTPGQGLQFLFEYFSETQRNKGNFPGRFSGRQFSNSRSEMNVSTLELGDSALYLCASSLSIAGWQETQYFGPGTRLLVL.